Following are 25 T cell receptor beta chains from one sample sequenced in a study of blood T cell repertoires in COVID-19. Clones were read by immunoSEQ multiplex PCR, and TCRdb kept only the in-frame ones, dropping some. The data contain 150,000 to 200,000 clones, about 85% of them singletons. The specimen was peripheral blood. The receptors were sampled from a woman aged 30 to 39 with active or convalescent COVID-19.

The gene calls are TRBV11-2 and TRBJ2-3; D remains ambiguous. V was pared by 2 bases and J by 5 bases, with 2 bases between. This CDR3 spans 11 amino acids. CDR1 is SGHAT, CDR2 FQNNGV, per germline. CDR3 in DNA: TGTGCCAGCAGCTTACAAGATACGCAGTATTTT. It is translated as CASSLQDTQYF.

There are a few counts of this clone. The CDR3 DNA follows: TGTGCCAGCACCATATGGAGTTCACCCCTCCACTTT. Amino acids: CASTIWSSPLHF. J is TRBJ1-6 and V is TRBV28; D uncertain. Deletions cut 7 bases from V and 9 bases from J, with 10 bases between. The CDR3 consists of 12 residues. The germline gives CDR1 MDHEN, CDR2 SYDVKM.

This clone has more than one count but fewer than ten. This chain joins TRBV6-4 and TRBJ2-2; D remains ambiguous. Germline values: CDR1 MRHNA, CDR2 SNTAGT. The ends were cut back, 3 bases at V and 3 bases at J, with 8 bases in the middle. This CDR3 is 14 amino acids long. CDR3 sequence: CASSESVDTGELFF. In DNA form, the CDR3 reads TGTGCCAGCAGTGAATCGGTCGACACCGGGGAGCTGTTTTTT.

The rearrangement joins TRBV5-4 to TRBJ1-5, with D perhaps matching TRBD1 (5 bases). Trimming left V 4 bases short and J 3 bases short, with 14 bases between. Germline V lookup: CDR1 SGHNT, CDR2 YYREEE (reference sequence). This CDR3 is 15 amino acids long. The CDR3 reads CASSGGVGHNQPQHF. In nucleotides, the CDR3 is TGTGCCAGCAGCGGCGGGGTGGGGCACAATCAGCCCCAGCATTTT.

The gene calls are TRBV5-6 and TRBJ2-4; D is ambiguous. V lost 4 bases to trimming and J lost 2 bases, with 10 bases between them. The CDR3 spans 14 residues. Germline CDR1 is SGHDT and CDR2 is YYEEEE. CDR3 sequence (DNA): TGTGCCAGCAGCCACCTATTATCCAAAAACATTCAGTACTTC. Translating gives CASSHLLSKNIQYF.

This clone has just one count. The V and J genes are TRBV2 and TRBJ1-1; TRBD1 matches at 9 bases. The CDR3 has 15 amino acids. Per the germline V gene, CDR1 is SNHLY and CDR2 is FYNNEI. J lost 5 bases, V lost 5 bases, and 9 bases had no gene match. The CDR3 region is CASSQQGAPGTEAFF. CDR3 bases: TGTGCCAGCAGTCAACAGGGGGCCCCCGGGACTGAAGCTTTCTTT.

The gene calls are TRBV7-9 and TRBJ1-4, with a weak D call TRBD1 (5 bases). The CDR3 totals 14 residues. Looked up from germline, CDR1 is SEHNR and CDR2 is FQNEAQ (reference sequence). Trimming removed 3 bases from V and 8 bases from J, with 13 bases in between. As DNA, the CDR3 is TGTGCCAGCAGCTTGGGGCTAACGAAAGAAAAACTGTTTTTT. This codes for CASSLGLTKEKLFF.

This clone was counted a few times. The genes are TRBV11-3 and TRBJ2-6; possible D gene TRBD2, 5 bases. V was cut by 2 bases and J by 0 bases, with 11 bases left in between. The CDR3 runs 17 residues. Germline CDR1 and CDR2: SGHNT and YENEEA. The CDR3 reads CASSLFPGTSGANVLTF. DNA for the CDR3: TGTGCCAGCAGCTTATTTCCGGGAACCTCTGGGGCCAACGTCCTGACTTTC.

The rearrangement links TRBV3-1 (or the pseudogene TRBV3-2) to TRBJ2-1; 9 bases are a match to TRBD2. CDR1 LGHDT and CDR2 YNNKEL come from the germline V gene (reference sequence). The CDR3 sequence is 15 residues long. The trim removed 5 bases at V and 1 base at J, leaving 3 bases unmatched. The CDR3 region is CASSFGLASYNEQFF. Written as DNA, the CDR3 is TGTGCCAGCAGCTTTGGACTAGCGTCCTACAATGAGCAGTTCTTC.

The chain links TRBV6-5 to TRBJ2-1; D is possibly TRBD2 (6 bases). Germline V gene sequence: CDR1 MNHEY, CDR2 SVGAGI. This CDR3 region has 14 residues. With 5 bases removed from V and 4 bases from J, the gap between germline ends came to 12 bases. CDR3 loop: CASSLAQVYNEQFF. CDR3 DNA: TGTGCCAGCAGTCTAGCGCAAGTATACAATGAGCAGTTCTTC.

This clone was found a few times. The V call is TRBV7-6, the J call TRBJ2-7; 12 positions agree with TRBD2. The junction had 12 bases not matched to a gene; V was cut back by 5 bases and J by 7 bases. The CDR3 contains 16 residues. CDR1 and CDR2 from the germline V gene are SGHVS and FNYEAQ. For the CDR3, the DNA is TGTGCCAGCAGCCACCGCCCGACTAGCGGGAGAGGGGAGCAGTACTTC. Protein: CASSHRPTSGRGEQYF.

The chain joins TRBV5-1 to TRBJ1-2; D is possibly TRBD1 (6 bases). Germline V lookup: CDR1 SGHRS, CDR2 YFSETQ. The V and J ends lost 4 bases and 2 bases respectively, with 15 bases between them. The CDR3 has 15 residues. Here the CDR3 reads CASSNPPGTNYGYTF. The CDR3 DNA follows: TGCGCCAGCAGCAACCCCCCCGGGACAAACTATGGCTACACCTTC. Complete variable domain (other parts from reference TRBV5-1 and TRBJ1-2): KAGVTQTPRYLIKTRGQQVTLSCSPISGHRSVSWYQQTPGQGLQFLFEYFSETQRNKGNFPGRFSGRQFSNSRSEMNVSTLELGDSALYLCASSNPPGTNYGYTFGSGTRLTVV.

This clone was seen a handful of times. This rearrangement joins TRBV30 to TRBJ1-1; the D gene is possibly TRBD1 (5 bases). This CDR3 contains 14 residues. V lost 3 bases to trimming and J lost 1 base, with 12 bases between them. CDR1 and CDR2 (germline): GTSNPN, SVGIG (reference sequence). CDR3 in DNA: TGTGCCTGGAGGGACACTCTCCCGAACACTGAAGCTTTCTTT. Translation: CAWRDTLPNTEAFF.

The chain joins TRBV5-1 to TRBJ2-1; 9 bases map to TRBD1. V was pared by 4 bases and J by 2 bases, with 7 bases of the junction left unmatched. This CDR3 is built from 16 residues. Germline V gives CDR1 SGHRS, CDR2 YFSETQ. CDR3 sequence (DNA): TGCGCCAGCAGCCCGGGAACAGGGGGCACCTACAATGAGCAGTTCTTC. It encodes CASSPGTGGTYNEQFF.

This chain uses TRBV10-1 with TRBJ2-5, with D perhaps matching TRBD2 (5 bases). The CDR3 runs to 13 residues. Trimming took off 3 bases at V and 7 bases at J, with 12 bases between the two ends. Germline V gives CDR1 WNHNN, CDR2 SYGVQD (reference sequence). The CDR3 DNA reads as TGCGCCAGCAGTGAAGGTGGCGCGGGGACCCAGTACTTC. This translates into CASSEGGAGTQYF.

The rearrangement links TRBV19 to TRBJ1-1; D gene uncertain. CDR1 LNHDA and CDR2 SQIVND come from the germline V gene (reference sequence). CDR3 length equals 14 residues. V was pared by 5 bases and J by 1 base, with 11 bases between. This CDR3 is CASSPAGRNTEAFF. Here the CDR3 DNA reads TGTGCCAGTAGTCCCGCTGGCAGGAACACTGAAGCTTTCTTT.

The chain combines TRBV19 with TRBJ1-1; D might be TRBD1 (6 bases). Trimming shortened V by 3 bases and J by 0 bases, and 8 bases separated the two germline ends. Germline assignment: CDR1 LNHDA and CDR2 SQIVND (reference sequence). CDR3 length: 14 amino acids. The CDR3 protein is CASSMRGMNTEAFF. The CDR3 DNA follows: TGTGCCAGTAGTATGAGGGGGATGAACACTGAAGCTTTCTTT.

The V and J genes are TRBV3-1 (or the pseudogene TRBV3-2) and TRBJ2-1; D may be TRBD2 (5 bases). The CDR3 sequence is 15 residues long. Per germline, CDR1 LGHDT and CDR2 YNNKEL (reference sequence). V lost 4 bases and J lost 3, with 13 bases in between. DNA of the CDR3: TGTGCCAGCAGCCGCCGGGATTACGGCTACAATGAGCAGTTCTTC. Translated, it gives CASSRRDYGYNEQFF.

The chain joins TRBV28 to TRBJ1-4; D may be TRBD1 (5 bases). The germline V gene has CDR1 MDHEN and CDR2 SYDVKM. This CDR3 region has 18 residues. V shed 5 bases and J shed 0 bases, with 19 bases lying between them. This CDR3 reads CASSPLGLRTATNEKLFF. The CDR3 nucleotides are TGTGCCAGCAGTCCGTTGGGACTCCGGACTGCAACTAATGAAAAACTGTTTTTT.

This clone was detected once. This rearrangement joins TRBV6-5 to TRBJ2-5; 11 bases map to TRBD2. Germline CDR1 and CDR2: MNHEY and SVGAGI. The CDR3 covers 15 residues. V was pared by 6 bases and J by 3 bases, with 6 bases of the junction left unmatched. The CDR3 loop reads CASRPGTSGKETQYF. The DNA of the CDR3 is TGTGCCAGCAGACCCGGGACTAGCGGAAAAGAGACCCAGTACTTC.

The chain employs TRBV11-3 and TRBJ2-1; D remains ambiguous. V lost 5 bases, J lost 8 bases, and 13 bases lay in between. The germline V gene encodes CDR1 SGHNT and CDR2 YENEEA. The CDR3 has 13 amino acids. This CDR3 is CASSRKAQDEQFF. The CDR3 DNA reads as TGTGCCAGCAGCCGAAAGGCGCAGGATGAGCAGTTCTTC.

J is TRBJ1-2 and V is TRBV10-3, with 7 bases lining up with TRBD1. The CDR3 consists of 12 residues. CDR1 is ENHRY, CDR2 SYGVKD, per germline. V trimming: 11 bases; J trimming: 2 bases; junction bases outside the gene matches: 5. The CDR3 sequence is CAVGQANYGYTF. CDR3 bases: TGTGCCGTCGGACAGGCGAACTATGGCTACACCTTC.

The chain's CDR3 is CASSLLGASETFF. The DNA of the CDR3 is TGTGCCAGCAGCTTATTAGGGGCCTCTGAGACTTTCTTT. The V and J genes are TRBV7-9 and TRBJ1-1; D is perhaps TRBD1 (5 bases). The CDR3 spans 13 residues. V was shortened by 2 bases and J by 12 bases, with 16 bases between the two germline ends. Germline V gene data show CDR1 as SEHNR and CDR2 as FQNEAQ (reference sequence). The variable domain in full, completed from reference TRBV7-9 and TRBJ1-1, reads DTGVSQNPRHKITKRGQNVTFRCDPISEHNRLYWYRQTLGQGPEFLTYFQNEAQLEKSRLLSDRFSAERPKGSFSTLEIQRTEQGDSAMYLCASSLLGASETFFGQGTRLTVV.

The V and J genes are TRBV18 and TRBJ1-1; no clear D. Germline V gives CDR1 KGHSH, CDR2 LQKENI. CDR3 length equals 12 residues. The V end was cut by 3 bases, the J end by 6 bases, with 8 bases between. The CDR3 DNA follows: TGTGCCAGCTCACCTGCGGGCGCTGAAGCTTTCTTT. It encodes CASSPAGAEAFF.

V is TRBV4-1 and J is TRBJ2-1, with 7 bases lining up with TRBD2. The CDR3 has 16 amino acids. Trimming cost V 0 bases and J 5 bases; bases outside gene matches: 7. The germline gives CDR1 MGHRA, CDR2 YSYEKL. CDR3 amino acids: CASSQDQLAENNEQFF. For the CDR3, the DNA is TGCGCCAGCAGCCAAGATCAGCTAGCGGAGAACAATGAGCAGTTCTTC.